This TCR beta chain is drawn from a study of cytomegalovirus exposure and HLA in healthy donors. On this clone: Its specificity is not known.

Use of 60 Vbeta and 13 Jbeta primers characterized the PCR. Sequencing was performed with immunoSEQ multiplex PCR; in TCRdb, only in-frame clones are kept and a portion is missing. Of just under 250,000 clones in the sample, around 76% were seen once. Study-wide results and caveats: A later analysis linked a missense variant in DCLRE1C to the trimming of TCR beta V and J genes. Most subjects' HLA-A and HLA-B alleles were reportedly predicted from TCR beta sequences. Relative to equally common others, HLA-associated TCR beta chains showed greater clonal expansion in a later analysis. The classifier reportedly diagnosed cytomegalovirus status with high specificity and sensitivity.

Sample: PBMCs. This clonotype originated in a middle-aged woman in good health and CMV-seropositive.

CDR3 sequence: CASSSIGQGLAGETQYF. As DNA, the CDR3 is TGTGCCAGCAGCTCAATAGGACAGGGTCTTGCAGGAGAGACCCAGTACTTC. V and J are TRBV7-8 and TRBJ2-5, with TRBD1 identical over 8 bases. The CDR3 loop spans 17 amino acids. Germline trimming cut 4 bases from V and 4 bases from J; bases unmatched to any gene: 14. Germline V gives CDR1 SGHVS, CDR2 FQNEAQ.